These 20 T cell receptor beta chains originate from one sample sequenced in a study of control samples from healthy donors and cancer patients. Generated by immunoSEQ multiplex PCR, the TCRdb table keeps only in-frame clones and is missing some. The sample shows around 180,000 clones, 94% of them seen only once. Sequencing was done on a sample of blood. The receptor set was obtained from a woman aged 18-29 years in good health.

The chain is built from TRBV5-4 and TRBJ1-2; D gene ambiguous. V was clipped by 2 bases and J by 2 bases, with 7 bases between them. The V gene's germline CDR1 is SGHNT and CDR2 YYREEE (reference sequence). The CDR3 is 13 residues long. For the CDR3, the DNA is TGTGCCAGCAGCTTAATAAGAAACTATGGCTACACCTTC. Its protein product is CASSLIRNYGYTF.

The chain combines TRBV6-5 with TRBJ2-7, with TRBD1 identical over 7 bases. Germline V lookup: CDR1 MNHEY, CDR2 SVGAGI. The CDR3 is 14 amino acids. Germline trimming cut 5 bases from V and 1 base from J; bases unmatched to any gene: 5. The CDR3 spells CASSRSGQSYEQYF. The CDR3 nucleotides read TGTGCCAGCAGTCGTTCGGGACAGTCCTACGAGCAGTACTTC.

The rearrangement joins TRBV6-1 to TRBJ2-7, with a tentative D call TRBD1 (6 bases). CDR3 size: 15 residues. V shed 6 bases and J shed 2 bases, with 17 bases lying between them. From germline, CDR1 is MNHNS and CDR2 SASEGT. The DNA for the CDR3 is TGTGCCAGCAGGACGCGACCCTCAGGGGCCTACGAGCAGTACTTC. Its translation is CASRTRPSGAYEQYF.

The rearrangement uses TRBV5-1 and TRBJ2-1, with 9 bases matching TRBD1. In germline, CDR1 is SGHRS, CDR2 YFSETQ. V shed 0 bases, J shed 7 bases, and the junction held 5 bases outside the gene matches. There are 15 residues in the CDR3. The DNA of the CDR3 is TGCGCCAGCAGCTTGGCACCGGGACAGGGTAATGAGCAGTTCTTC. Protein product: CASSLAPGQGNEQFF.

The CDR3 nucleotides read TGTGCCAGTAGTCGCGGGCAGCTCACAGATACGCAGTATTTT. Protein: CASSRGQLTDTQYF. This rearrangement joins TRBV19 to TRBJ2-3; a weak D match, TRBD2 (5 bases). CDR1 and CDR2 from the germline V gene are LNHDA and SQIVND (reference sequence). CDR3 length equals 14 residues. V shed 5 bases and J shed 2 bases, with 11 bases lying between them.

The rearrangement uses TRBV5-1 and TRBJ1-1, with 10 bases identical to TRBD1. V was pared by 0 bases and J by 3 bases, with 2 bases of the junction left unmatched. The CDR3 length is 15 residues. Germline lookup yields CDR1 SGHRS and CDR2 YFSETQ. The CDR3 sequence is CASSLAGTGDTEAFF. The CDR3 DNA sequence: TGCGCCAGCAGCTTGGCCGGGACAGGGGACACTGAAGCTTTCTTT.

This chain uses TRBV4-1 with TRBJ2-2; the D is unclear. The V end was cut by 4 bases, the J end by 8 bases, with 8 bases between. This CDR3 region has 12 residues. Germline values: CDR1 MGHRA, CDR2 YSYEKL. This CDR3 is CASSPPMGELFF. The CDR3, as DNA: TGCGCCAGCAGCCCCCCCATGGGGGAGCTGTTTTTT.

The V call is TRBV6-2 or TRBV6-3, the J call TRBJ1-5; D not resolved. Germline CDR1 MNHEY, CDR2 SVGEGT. Trimming stripped 6 bases from V and 4 bases from J, with 13 bases between. CDR3 size: 14 residues. For the CDR3, the DNA is TGTGCCAGCAGCCGGTTTTTGGGAAATCAGCCCCAGCATTTT. Amino acids: CASSRFLGNQPQHF.

The V gene is TRBV7-2, the J gene TRBJ2-1; D may match TRBD1 or TRBD2 (5 bases each). V shed 1 base and J shed 6 bases, with 7 bases lying between them. The CDR3 sequence is 13 residues long. CDR1 and CDR2 (germline): SGHTA, FQGNSA. Written as DNA, the CDR3 is TGTGCCAGCAGCTTAGGGGGGATCAATGAGCAGTTCTTC. Residues: CASSLGGINEQFF.

This CDR3 is CASSSSLSGGQEAFF. In DNA, the CDR3 is TGTGCCAGCAGCTCCTCCTTAAGTGGGGGACAGGAGGCTTTCTTT. V and J are TRBV11-2 and TRBJ1-1; 8 positions match TRBD1. From germline, CDR1 is SGHAT and CDR2 FQNNGV. The CDR3 covers 15 residues. V lost 4 bases to trimming and J lost 11 bases; unmatched junction nucleotides: 15.

V gene TRBV21-1 combines with J gene TRBJ2-3; the tabulated D call, TRBD2, remains unverified against the DNA. TRBV21-1 constitutes a pseudogene. The length of the CDR3 is 17 residues. CDR3 bases: TGTGCCAGCAGCAAGGACGGGATAGCGGATAAGACAGATACGCAGTATTTT. Residues: CASSKDGIADKTDTQYF.

CDR3 residues: CASSPGEGVYGYTF. The CDR3 DNA reads TGTGCCAGCAGCCCGGGGGAGGGGGTCTATGGCTACACCTTC. V gene TRBV7-8 combines with J gene TRBJ1-2; D is possibly TRBD1 (6 bases). CDR1 is SGHVS and CDR2 is FQNEAQ in the germline V gene. This CDR3 region has 14 residues. V was trimmed by 5 bases and J by 4 bases, leaving 14 bases between them.

The rearrangement joins TRBV6-5 to TRBJ1-2, with D possibly TRBD1 on 5 matching bases. Trimming left V 8 bases short and J 2 bases short, with 12 bases between. The CDR3 contains 13 residues. The germline gives CDR1 MNHEY, CDR2 SVGAGI. The CDR3 nucleotides are TGTGCCAGCGGGGCGATGGGGAACTATGGCTACACCTTC. It translates to CASGAMGNYGYTF.

The CDR3 region is CAISESGNEQFF. CDR3 sequence (DNA): TGTGCCATCAGTGAGTCTGGGAATGAGCAGTTCTTC. The chain employs TRBV10-3 and TRBJ2-1; no firm D call. Germline V lookup: CDR1 ENHRY, CDR2 SYGVKD. Trimming cost V 0 bases and J 7 bases, with 4 bases left between them. CDR3 length: 12 residues.

V is TRBV6-1 and J is TRBJ2-2; a possible D gene is TRBD1 (6 bases). The length of the CDR3 is 16 residues. Trimming removed 0 bases from V and 7 bases from J, with 15 bases in between. Germline lookup yields CDR1 MNHNS and CDR2 SASEGT. The CDR3 is CASSEAGQMGGGELFF. CDR3 coding DNA: TGTGCCAGCAGTGAAGCTGGACAGATGGGTGGCGGGGAGCTGTTTTTT.

V and J are TRBV5-4 and TRBJ1-1; 7 bases agree with TRBD1. Trimming removed 0 bases from V and 1 base from J; junction bases left unmatched: 3. This CDR3 contains 15 residues. From germline, CDR1 is SGHNT and CDR2 YYREEE (reference sequence). The CDR3 sequence is CASSLAAGGNTEAFF. The CDR3 DNA follows: TGTGCCAGCAGCTTGGCAGCAGGGGGGAACACTGAAGCTTTCTTT.

This rearrangement joins TRBV27 to TRBJ2-5, with 8 bases that match TRBD1. Per the germline V gene, CDR1 is MNHEY and CDR2 is SMNVEV (reference sequence). The V and J ends lost 5 bases and 4 bases, in that order; junction bases with no gene match: 6. The CDR3 is made up of 14 amino acids. The CDR3 is CASSHRQGRETQYF. The CDR3 nucleotides are TGTGCCAGCAGTCATCGACAGGGGAGAGAGACCCAGTACTTC.

J is TRBJ1-4 and V is TRBV12-5; possibly TRBD1 for D (5 bases). Germline assignment: CDR1 LGHNT and CDR2 FRNRAP. V was shortened by 7 bases and J by 4 bases, with 13 bases between the two germline ends. The CDR3 has 14 residues. The CDR3 reads CASASTAFNEKLFF. CDR3 bases: TGTGCTAGTGCCTCGACAGCCTTTAATGAAAAACTGTTTTTT.

The J gene is TRBJ1-4, the V gene TRBV7-2; TRBD1 aligns across 9 bases. CDR3 length: 17 amino acids. V shed 1 base, J shed 2 bases, and the junction held 5 bases outside the gene matches. Germline CDR1 is SGHTA and CDR2 is FQGNSA. CDR3 nucleotide sequence: TGTGCCAGCAGCTTAGATGGGACAGGGAGCACTAATGAAAAACTGTTTTTT. It specifies CASSLDGTGSTNEKLFF.

V and J are TRBV18 and TRBJ1-2; 9 bases line up with TRBD1. The CDR3 totals 15 residues. The V and J ends lost 3 bases and 5 bases, in that order; junction bases with no gene match: 7. From germline, CDR1 is KGHSH and CDR2 LQKENI. CDR3 sequence reads: CASSPRDRVGYGYTF. The CDR3 DNA reads TGTGCCAGCTCACCCCGGGACAGGGTAGGGTATGGCTACACCTTC.